These 16 T cell receptor beta chains came from one sample sequenced in a study of radiotherapy plus CTLA-4 blockade in lung cancer. The repertoire was sequenced with immunoSEQ multiplex PCR; TCRdb's copy has only in-frame clones and lacks some. The sample contains about 97,000 clones, under 85% of which appear only once. This sample comprised peripheral blood, obtained from a patient treated with radiotherapy plus ipilimumab. The receptors were gathered from a human donor with non-small cell lung cancer who had a partial response to radiotherapy plus ipilimumab. Some clones in this sample may be carry-over from other donors' samples.

The rearrangement uses TRBV5-6 and TRBJ2-7; 8 nucleotides agree with TRBD2. The CDR3 contains 12 residues. V was clipped by 4 bases and J by 3 bases; unmatched bases: 0. CDR1 is SGHDT, CDR2 YYEEEE, per germline. CDR3: CASSRGGYEQYF. The DNA for the CDR3 is TGTGCCAGCAGCCGGGGGGGCTACGAGCAGTACTTC.

A single count supports this clone. V gene TRBV19 combines with J gene TRBJ2-3; the D gene is possibly TRBD2 (7 bases). This CDR3 is built from 18 residues. Germline CDR1 LNHDA, CDR2 SQIVND (reference sequence). V shed 3 bases and J shed 2 bases, with 21 bases lying between them. CDR3: CASSMWGLGRESTDTQYF. The CDR3 DNA sequence: TGTGCCAGTAGTATGTGGGGGCTCGGGCGGGAGTCCACAGATACGCAGTATTTT.

This chain uses TRBV5-5 with TRBJ2-2; 9 bases agree with TRBD2. Germline CDR1 and CDR2: SGHKS and YYEKEE (reference sequence). Trimming at V came to 0 bases and at J to 4 bases, leaving 4 bases not matched to a gene. This CDR3 contains 16 residues. The DNA of the CDR3 is TGTGCCAGCAGCTTGGGCGGGGGGGCCACCACCGGGGAGCTGTTTTTT. Protein sequence: CASSLGGGATTGELFF.

The genes are TRBV11-3 and TRBJ1-3; weak D call: TRBD1 (5 bases). Germline CDR1 and CDR2: SGHNT and YENEEA. Trimming removed 8 bases from V and 2 bases from J, with 16 bases in between. CDR3 length: 15 residues. CDR3 coding DNA: TGTGCCAGCGCCTCCCAGGGATTTACTGGAAACACCATATATTTT. Protein: CASASQGFTGNTIYF.

V and J are TRBV5-1 and TRBJ2-5; D is possibly TRBD1 (5 bases). CDR1 is SGHRS and CDR2 is YFSETQ in the germline V gene. The CDR3 is made up of 14 amino acids. V lost 0 bases, J lost 5 bases, and 11 bases lay in between. The CDR3 loop is CASSLDGAVETQYF. The CDR3 DNA sequence: TGCGCCAGCAGCTTGGATGGGGCTGTCGAGACCCAGTACTTC.

The rearrangement links TRBV6-6 to TRBJ1-6; 10 bases are a match to TRBD1. This CDR3 is 15 amino acids long. With 5 bases clipped from V and 8 bases from J, the junction kept 6 bases outside the gene matches. Germline CDR1 MNHNY, CDR2 SVGAGI (reference sequence). The CDR3 nucleotides read TGTGCCAGCAGTAGGGCCGGGACAGGGGATTCACCCCTCCACTTT. It is translated as CASSRAGTGDSPLHF.

The rearrangement uses TRBV5-6 and TRBJ2-7, with D possibly matching TRBD1 (5 bases). Deletions cut 6 bases from V and 0 bases from J, with 10 bases between. Germline-derived CDR1 and CDR2 are SGHDT and YYEEEE. This CDR3 is built from 13 residues. The CDR3 DNA reads as TGTGCCAGCAAAATTAGGGGCTCCTACGAGCAGTACTTC. Translated: CASKIRGSYEQYF.

The rearrangement links TRBV10-2 to TRBJ1-5; possible D gene TRBD1, 6 bases. The germline V and J ends were trimmed by 3 bases and 9 bases, with 12 bases remaining between them. CDR3 length equals 13 residues. Germline V lookup: CDR1 WSHSY, CDR2 SAAADI. CDR3 coding DNA: TGCGCCAGCAGTGACTCGGGGGGGCGGCCCCAGCATTTT. It is translated as CASSDSGGRPQHF.

The chain carries TRBV19 and TRBJ2-1, with TRBD2 identical over 8 bases. Germline V gene lookup returns CDR1 LNHDA and CDR2 SQIVND (reference sequence). The CDR3 is 17 amino acids. V was pared by 4 bases and J by 7 bases, with 15 bases of the junction left unmatched. The CDR3 spells CASSTNHLAGRENEQFF. The CDR3 DNA sequence: TGTGCCAGTAGTACAAATCACTTAGCGGGAAGAGAAAATGAGCAGTTCTTC. Variable domain in full (rest from reference TRBV19 and TRBJ2-1): DGGITQSPKYLFRKEGQNVTLSCEQNLNHDAMYWYRQDPGQGLRLIYYSQIVNDFQKGDIAEGYSVSREKKESFPLTVTSAQKNPTAFYLCASSTNHLAGRENEQFFGPGTRLTVL.

The chain recombines TRBV11-2 with TRBJ2-6; weak D call: TRBD1 (5 bases). CDR3 length equals 18 residues. CDR1 SGHAT and CDR2 FQNNGV come from the germline V gene. V dropped 0 bases and J dropped 0 bases, with 12 bases sitting between them. CDR3 in amino acids: CASSLDGQGFSGANVLTF. CDR3 bases: TGTGCCAGCAGCTTAGATGGGCAGGGCTTCTCTGGGGCCAACGTCCTGACTTTC.

V gene TRBV7-8 combines with J gene TRBJ2-7; D is undetermined. V lost 5 bases and J 2 bases, leaving 10 bases between the germline ends. The CDR3 is 13 amino acids. Germline V gene data show CDR1 as SGHVS and CDR2 as FQNEAQ. The CDR3 bases are TGTGCCAGCAGCGTCAGGAAACCCTACGAGCAGTACTTC. Its protein is CASSVRKPYEQYF.

The V gene is TRBV7-3, the J gene TRBJ2-3, with 7 bases that match TRBD2. Trimming at V came to 5 bases and at J to 4 bases, leaving 6 bases not matched to a gene. Germline CDR1 reads SGHTA; CDR2 reads FQGTGA. The CDR3 is made up of 14 amino acids. The CDR3 DNA sequence: TGTGCCAGCAGCCAGGGAGGGCCGGCAGATACGCAGTATTTT. It is translated as CASSQGGPADTQYF.

The chain joins TRBV2 to TRBJ2-7; 12 bases match TRBD2. Germline CDR1 SNHLY, CDR2 FYNNEI. V lost 6 bases to trimming and J lost 4 bases; unmatched junction nucleotides: 7. The CDR3 has 15 residues. The CDR3 DNA is TGTGCCAGCAGATTTATGACTAGCGGGAGTTACGAGCAGTACTTC. Protein sequence: CASRFMTSGSYEQYF.

This clone has only a few counts. The chain has TRBV19 and TRBJ1-4; D gene ambiguous. V was shortened by 6 bases and J by 8 bases, with 13 bases between the two germline ends. The germline V gene has CDR1 LNHDA and CDR2 SQIVND (reference sequence). The CDR3 spans 13 residues. This CDR3 is CASSSVGVEKLFF. The CDR3 DNA sequence: TGTGCCAGTAGCTCAGTAGGAGTCGAAAAACTGTTTTTT.

CDR3 in amino acids: CASRRGPNEKLFF. CDR3 sequence (DNA): TGTGCCAGCAGGCGGGGCCCAAATGAAAAACTGTTTTTT. The rearrangement links TRBV28 to TRBJ1-4, with a possible D match to TRBD1 (5 bases). CDR3 size: 13 residues. Germline loops: CDR1 MDHEN, CDR2 SYDVKM. Trimming stripped 6 bases from V and 5 bases from J, with 10 bases between.

The CDR3 sequence is CASGTVSNQPQHF. For the CDR3, the DNA is TGTGCCAGTGGGACAGTCAGCAATCAGCCCCAGCATTTT. The chain carries TRBV6-1 and TRBJ1-5, with 7 bases lining up with TRBD1. The V and J ends lost 9 bases and 1 base, in that order; junction bases with no gene match: 3. Germline CDR1 MNHNS, CDR2 SASEGT. The CDR3 contains 13 residues.